One T cell receptor (beta chain) is described in this entry. Its antigen is not identified. This sample is part of a study of siplizumab effects on memory and regulatory T cells. CDR3 length: 15 amino acids. Losses at the gene ends were 3 bases for V and 5 bases for J; bases not matched to a gene: 9. The germline CDR1 and CDR2 sequences are WSHSY and SAAADI. Overall study results and limits: Phenotypic classification as naive or memory proved unattainable for roughly 75-97% of proliferating CD4+ or CD8+ clones. Naive T cells seemed more diverse than memory cells; they also seemed major alloresponse contributors.

Assay used: immunoSEQ multiplex PCR; TCRdb lists only in-frame clones, some missing. Of about 110,000 clones in the sample, over 85% were seen once. The sample comprised CD4+ T cells sorted from blood. The chain employs TRBV10-2 and TRBJ2-7, with 8 bases identical to TRBD2. The receptor's source is a human donor in good health. This chain's CDR3 is CASSELAGGPNEQYF. CDR3 coding DNA: TGCGCCAGCAGTGAATTGGCGGGGGGCCCGAACGAGCAGTACTTC.